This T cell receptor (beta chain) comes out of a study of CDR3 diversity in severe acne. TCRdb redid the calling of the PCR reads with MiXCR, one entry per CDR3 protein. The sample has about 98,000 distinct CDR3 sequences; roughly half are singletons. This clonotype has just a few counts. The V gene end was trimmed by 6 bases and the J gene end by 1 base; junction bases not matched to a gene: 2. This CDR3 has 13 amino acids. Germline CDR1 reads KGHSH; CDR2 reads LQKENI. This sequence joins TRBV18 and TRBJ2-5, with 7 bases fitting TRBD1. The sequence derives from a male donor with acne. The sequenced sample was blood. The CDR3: CASSTGSQETQYF. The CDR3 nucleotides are TGTGCCAGCTCGACAGGGAGCCAAGAGACCCAGTACTTC.